The 15 T cell receptor beta chains below were found in one sample sequenced in a study of identical twins. TCRdb fed the 5' RACE reads into MiXCR, producing one record per CDR3 protein. The sample lists around 680,000 distinct CDR3 sequences; approximately 9% were seen once. These records were also assigned to another study, of yellow fever vaccine responses in identical twins.

The sequenced sample was PBMCs. These receptors all stem from a woman aged 18-29 years in good health.

This clonotype was found many times. J is TRBJ2-3 and V is TRBV5-1; unclear D gene. The CDR3 has 14 amino acids. CDR1 is SGHRS and CDR2 is YFSETQ in the germline V gene. Trimming took 5 bases from V and 4 from J, leaving 14 bases between them. The CDR3, as DNA: TGCGCCAGCAGACTTCTCGATCGTTCAGATACGCAGTATTTT. Translation: CASRLLDRSDTQYF.

This clonotype was observed a handful of times. This sequence joins TRBV10-3 and TRBJ2-3; weak D call: TRBD2 (5 bases). This CDR3 comprises 16 residues. Germline assignment: CDR1 ENHRY and CDR2 SYGVKD. V was trimmed by 0 bases and J by 0 bases, leaving 10 bases between them. The CDR3 sequence: CAISESRVLSTDTQYF. CDR3 bases: TGTGCCATCAGTGAGTCGCGGGTTCTTAGCACAGATACGCAGTATTTT.

This clonotype appeared many times. The chain recombines TRBV10-3 with TRBJ2-7; D is unclear. V was cut by 3 bases and J by 6 bases, with 6 bases left in between. CDR1 ENHRY and CDR2 SYGVKD come from the germline V gene. This CDR3 is built from 11 residues. CDR3 bases: TGTGCCATCAGTGAACTCGGCGAGCAGTACTTC. The encoded protein is CAISELGEQYF.

The gene calls are TRBV10-3 and TRBJ2-2; TRBD1 aligns across 7 bases. The CDR3 extends over 16 amino acids. CDR1 is ENHRY and CDR2 is SYGVKD in the germline V gene. V shed 2 bases and J 2 bases; nucleotides not matched to a gene: 5. CDR3 residues: CAISEPGQRNTGELFF. CDR3 DNA: TGTGCCATCAGTGAGCCGGGACAGAGAAACACCGGGGAGCTGTTTTTT.

J is TRBJ2-3 and V is TRBV4-3, with a possible D match to TRBD1 (5 bases). There are 16 residues in the CDR3. Germline CDR1 LGHNA, CDR2 YSLEER. Deletions cut 1 base from V and 3 bases from J, with 14 bases between. Written as DNA, the CDR3 is TGCGCCAGCAGCCAAGGGGCGGCAGGGTCGACAGATACGCAGTATTTT. This gives the protein CASSQGAAGSTDTQYF.

This clonotype appeared a few times. The rearrangement uses TRBV7-9 and TRBJ2-1; D might be TRBD2 (7 bases). Germline values: CDR1 SEHNR, CDR2 FQNEAQ (reference sequence). This CDR3 has 14 amino acids. Trimming cost V 4 bases and J 8 bases, with 15 bases left between them. The CDR3 spells CASSYGSGGYEQFF. The CDR3 DNA sequence: TGTGCCAGCAGCTATGGATCGGGGGGCTATGAGCAGTTCTTC.

For this clonotype: Since a much larger clone is just one base distant, this may be a read error. The rearrangement links TRBV28 to TRBJ2-1; no definite D call. This CDR3 comprises 12 residues. Germline V gene lookup returns CDR1 MDHEN and CDR2 SYDVKM. The V end lost 6 bases, the J end lost 4 bases, and 7 bases lay between the germline ends. This chain's CDR3 is CASSHDYNEQFF. Written as DNA, the CDR3 is TGTGCCAGCAGCCACGATTACAATGAGCAGTTCTTC. The entire variable domain, with the rest obtained from reference TRBV28 and TRBJ2-1, is as follows: DVKVTQSSRYLVKRTGEKVFLECVQDMDHENMFWYRQDPGLGLRLIYFSYDVKMKEKGDIPEGYSVSREKKERFSLILESASTNQTSMYLCASSHDYNEQFFGPGTRLTVL.

J is TRBJ2-7 and V is TRBV5-6; D ambiguous. Between the trimmed V and J ends, which lost 4 bases and 2 bases, there was a span of 10 bases. The CDR3 sequence is 13 residues long. Germline V gives CDR1 SGHDT, CDR2 YYEEEE. CDR3 DNA sequence: TGTGCCAGCAGCCAGCAGCCAGCCTACGAGCAGTACTTC. As protein: CASSQQPAYEQYF.

This clonotype was observed at least ten times. The chain employs TRBV7-9 and TRBJ2-1; 8 bases are shared with TRBD2. With V trimmed by 6 bases and J by 0 bases, 7 bases remained unmatched. CDR1 is SEHNR, CDR2 FQNEAQ, per germline (reference sequence). The CDR3 loop spans 16 amino acids. CDR3: CASRDTSGISYNEQFF. Written as DNA, the CDR3 is TGTGCCAGCAGAGACACTAGCGGTATCTCCTACAATGAGCAGTTCTTC. Together with reference TRBV7-9 and TRBJ2-1, the CDR3 gives the full variable domain: DTGVSQNPRHKITKRGQNVTFRCDPISEHNRLYWYRQTLGQGPEFLTYFQNEAQLEKSRLLSDRFSAERPKGSFSTLEIQRTEQGDSAMYLCASRDTSGISYNEQFFGPGTRLTVL.

The sample holds a few counts of this clonotype. The chain recombines TRBV5-1 with TRBJ1-6; D gene uncertain. The CDR3 is 15 residues long. Per germline, CDR1 SGHRS and CDR2 YFSETQ. Trimming shortened V by 0 bases and J by 2 bases, and 6 bases separated the two germline ends. The chain's CDR3 is CASSLGQAYNSPLHF. In DNA, the CDR3 is TGCGCCAGCAGCTTGGGCCAGGCCTATAATTCACCCCTCCACTTT.

This clonotype was picked up many times. The chain uses TRBV5-1 and TRBJ1-6; 7 nucleotides line up with TRBD1. The CDR3 has 15 amino acids. Germline assignment: CDR1 SGHRS and CDR2 YFSETQ. V was pared by 0 bases and J by 7 bases, with 4 bases of the junction left unmatched. CDR3 DNA sequence: TGCGCCAGCAGCTTGGTTCAGGGGGGCAATTCACCCCTCCACTTT. Translation: CASSLVQGGNSPLHF.

V is TRBV3-1 and J is TRBJ2-7; D gene ambiguous. Germline V lookup: CDR1 LGHDT, CDR2 YNNKEL (reference sequence). This CDR3 comprises 15 residues. V was trimmed by 3 bases and J by 0 bases, leaving 12 bases between them. This CDR3 is CASSHGRASSYEQYF. Here the CDR3 DNA reads TGTGCCAGCAGCCATGGTCGAGCCAGCTCCTACGAGCAGTACTTC.

This clonotype was seen more than once but under ten times. The J gene is TRBJ2-1, the V gene TRBV15, with TRBD1 matching 9 bases. Trimming took 0 bases from V and 8 from J; bases not matched to a gene: 11. The germline CDR1 and CDR2 sequences are LNHNV and YYDKDF (reference sequence). CDR3 length equals 17 residues. This CDR3 reads CATSRDPPGQGMDEQFF. The CDR3 nucleotides read TGTGCCACCAGCAGAGACCCTCCGGGACAGGGAATGGATGAGCAGTTCTTC.

This clonotype was seen more than once but under ten times. V gene TRBV2 combines with J gene TRBJ2-1; D is unclear. Germline CDR1 SNHLY, CDR2 FYNNEI. This CDR3 is built from 18 residues. V lost 6 bases to trimming and J lost 0 bases, with 21 bases between them. The CDR3 loop reads CASSFQVPPDSSYNEQFF. The CDR3 nucleotides read TGTGCCAGCAGCTTCCAAGTACCACCCGATAGCTCCTACAATGAGCAGTTCTTC. The complete variable domain, with remaining parts taken from reference TRBV2 and TRBJ2-1, reads EPEVTQTPSHQVTQMGQEVILRCVPISNHLYFYWYRQILGQKVEFLVSFYNNEISEKSEIFDDQFSVERPDGSNFTLKIRSTKLEDSAMYFCASSFQVPPDSSYNEQFFGPGTRLTVL.

The V call is TRBV19, the J call TRBJ2-7; D tentatively fits TRBD1 or TRBD2 (6 bases each). Per germline, CDR1 LNHDA and CDR2 SQIVND (reference sequence). The length of the CDR3 is 17 residues. V was trimmed by 2 bases and J by 3 bases, leaving 20 bases between them. The CDR3 region is CASSISKAGDRRYEQYF. The CDR3 bases are TGTGCCAGTAGTATATCGAAAGCGGGTGACAGGCGCTACGAGCAGTACTTC. The entire variable domain, with the rest obtained from reference TRBV19 and TRBJ2-7, is as follows: DGGITQSPKYLFRKEGQNVTLSCEQNLNHDAMYWYRQDPGQGLRLIYYSQIVNDFQKGDIAEGYSVSREKKESFPLTVTSAQKNPTAFYLCASSISKAGDRRYEQYFGPGTRLTVT.